The clone carrying this TCR beta chain has a count of ten or more. The antigen is not known. Germline assignment: CDR1 SNHLY and CDR2 FYNNEI. This CDR3 comprises 17 residues. V was pared by 3 bases and J by 5 bases, with 12 bases of the junction left unmatched. This sample was included in a study of response to subunit inactivated influenza vaccine. Study-wide points: Authors suggested that a seasonal influenza vaccination recruits few new T cells each time.

Each CDR3 protein is one row after TCRdb ran MiXCR on the RT-PCR reads. The data contain around 190,000 distinct CDR3 sequences, around 9% of them seen just once; the ten biggest clones take up approximately 10%. The chain recombines TRBV2 with TRBJ2-1; 8 bases match TRBD2. Sequenced material: non-naive T cells sorted from PBMCs, taken on the day of vaccination. This TCR was recovered from a man aged 45-65 years who received an inactivated influenza vaccine. CDR3 loop: CASSDFGVAGLDNEQFF. The CDR3 DNA reads as TGTGCCAGCAGTGATTTCGGGGTAGCGGGACTAGACAATGAGCAGTTCTTC.